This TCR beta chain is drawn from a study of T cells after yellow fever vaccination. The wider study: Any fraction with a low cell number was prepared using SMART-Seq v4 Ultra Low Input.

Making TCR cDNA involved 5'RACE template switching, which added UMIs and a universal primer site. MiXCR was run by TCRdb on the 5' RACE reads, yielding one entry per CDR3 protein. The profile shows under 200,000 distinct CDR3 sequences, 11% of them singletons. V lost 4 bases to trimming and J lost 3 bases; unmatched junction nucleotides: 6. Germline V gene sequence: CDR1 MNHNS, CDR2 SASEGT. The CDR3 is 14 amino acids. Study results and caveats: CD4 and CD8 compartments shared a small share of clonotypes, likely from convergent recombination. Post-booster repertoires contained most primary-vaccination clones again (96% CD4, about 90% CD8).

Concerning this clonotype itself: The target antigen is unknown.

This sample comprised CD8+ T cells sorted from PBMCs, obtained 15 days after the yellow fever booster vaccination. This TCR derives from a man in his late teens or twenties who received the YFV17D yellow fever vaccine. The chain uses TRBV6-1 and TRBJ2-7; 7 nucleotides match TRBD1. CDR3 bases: TGTGCCAGCAGTGGGGACAGAACTATCTACGAGCAGTACTTC. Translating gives CASSGDRTIYEQYF.